This TCR beta chain emerged from a study of T-cell reconstitution after alpha-beta-depleted transplantation in children. Looked up from germline, CDR1 is MDHEN and CDR2 is SYDVKM. V was cut by 5 bases and J by 7 bases, with 20 bases left in between. The CDR3 totals 16 residues. Preparation of the TCRbeta library involved a method that used unique molecular identifiers. One entry per CDR3 protein results from TCRdb running MiXCR on the PCR reads. This sample carries a few hundred thousand distinct CDR3 sequences, 20% of them seen once, and the ten largest clones take 3% to 4%. The specimen comprised PBMCs from the stem cell graft donor, sampled from the stem cell graft. The receptor was derived from a human donor who donated a stem cell graft to a child with acute myeloid leukemia. The chain carries TRBV28 and TRBJ2-2; D remains unclear. In DNA form, the CDR3 reads TGTGCCAGCAGTCCCCCGGGCACGGGTGTGGTCGGGGAGCTGTTTTTT. Its translation is CASSPPGTGVVGELFF.